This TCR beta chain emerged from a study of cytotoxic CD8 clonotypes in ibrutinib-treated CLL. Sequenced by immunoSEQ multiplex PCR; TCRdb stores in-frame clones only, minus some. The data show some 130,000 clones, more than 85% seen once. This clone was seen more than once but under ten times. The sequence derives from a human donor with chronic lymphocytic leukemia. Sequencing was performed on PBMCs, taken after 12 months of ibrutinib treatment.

CDR3 region: CASRREQGSYEQYF. The DNA of the CDR3 is TGTGCCAGCAGGAGGGAGCAGGGATCCTACGAGCAGTACTTC. This chain uses TRBV25-1 with TRBJ2-7; D tentatively fits TRBD1 or TRBD2 (5 bases each). V dropped 6 bases and J dropped 1 base, with 13 bases sitting between them. This CDR3 contains 14 residues. Germline CDR1 reads MGHDK; CDR2 reads SYGVNS.